The clone carrying this T cell receptor (beta chain) came up many times. Its antigen is unknown. The data were taken from a study of T cell repertoires in cytomegalovirus infection. Study results and caveats: Frequencies of public TCR beta families were cumulated, and this identified carriers of CMV plus the relevant HLA.

TCRdb fed the reads into MiXCR, producing one record per CDR3 protein. The sample shows about 160,000 distinct CDR3 sequences, approximately 17% of them seen only once. There are 15 residues in the CDR3. CDR1 and CDR2 from the germline V gene are SGHTA and FQGNSA. V lost 5 bases and J lost 10; bases outside the gene matches: 8. The sample comprised CD8+ T cells from PBMCs. The rearrangement uses TRBV7-2 and TRBJ2-1; 13 positions agree with TRBD2. The TCR originated in a human donor in good health (CMV status not recorded). Some clones in this sample may be carry-over from other donors' samples. The CDR3 reads CASSPTSGGLAEQFF. CDR3 in DNA: TGTGCCAGCAGCCCGACTAGCGGGGGGCTGGCGGAGCAGTTCTTC.